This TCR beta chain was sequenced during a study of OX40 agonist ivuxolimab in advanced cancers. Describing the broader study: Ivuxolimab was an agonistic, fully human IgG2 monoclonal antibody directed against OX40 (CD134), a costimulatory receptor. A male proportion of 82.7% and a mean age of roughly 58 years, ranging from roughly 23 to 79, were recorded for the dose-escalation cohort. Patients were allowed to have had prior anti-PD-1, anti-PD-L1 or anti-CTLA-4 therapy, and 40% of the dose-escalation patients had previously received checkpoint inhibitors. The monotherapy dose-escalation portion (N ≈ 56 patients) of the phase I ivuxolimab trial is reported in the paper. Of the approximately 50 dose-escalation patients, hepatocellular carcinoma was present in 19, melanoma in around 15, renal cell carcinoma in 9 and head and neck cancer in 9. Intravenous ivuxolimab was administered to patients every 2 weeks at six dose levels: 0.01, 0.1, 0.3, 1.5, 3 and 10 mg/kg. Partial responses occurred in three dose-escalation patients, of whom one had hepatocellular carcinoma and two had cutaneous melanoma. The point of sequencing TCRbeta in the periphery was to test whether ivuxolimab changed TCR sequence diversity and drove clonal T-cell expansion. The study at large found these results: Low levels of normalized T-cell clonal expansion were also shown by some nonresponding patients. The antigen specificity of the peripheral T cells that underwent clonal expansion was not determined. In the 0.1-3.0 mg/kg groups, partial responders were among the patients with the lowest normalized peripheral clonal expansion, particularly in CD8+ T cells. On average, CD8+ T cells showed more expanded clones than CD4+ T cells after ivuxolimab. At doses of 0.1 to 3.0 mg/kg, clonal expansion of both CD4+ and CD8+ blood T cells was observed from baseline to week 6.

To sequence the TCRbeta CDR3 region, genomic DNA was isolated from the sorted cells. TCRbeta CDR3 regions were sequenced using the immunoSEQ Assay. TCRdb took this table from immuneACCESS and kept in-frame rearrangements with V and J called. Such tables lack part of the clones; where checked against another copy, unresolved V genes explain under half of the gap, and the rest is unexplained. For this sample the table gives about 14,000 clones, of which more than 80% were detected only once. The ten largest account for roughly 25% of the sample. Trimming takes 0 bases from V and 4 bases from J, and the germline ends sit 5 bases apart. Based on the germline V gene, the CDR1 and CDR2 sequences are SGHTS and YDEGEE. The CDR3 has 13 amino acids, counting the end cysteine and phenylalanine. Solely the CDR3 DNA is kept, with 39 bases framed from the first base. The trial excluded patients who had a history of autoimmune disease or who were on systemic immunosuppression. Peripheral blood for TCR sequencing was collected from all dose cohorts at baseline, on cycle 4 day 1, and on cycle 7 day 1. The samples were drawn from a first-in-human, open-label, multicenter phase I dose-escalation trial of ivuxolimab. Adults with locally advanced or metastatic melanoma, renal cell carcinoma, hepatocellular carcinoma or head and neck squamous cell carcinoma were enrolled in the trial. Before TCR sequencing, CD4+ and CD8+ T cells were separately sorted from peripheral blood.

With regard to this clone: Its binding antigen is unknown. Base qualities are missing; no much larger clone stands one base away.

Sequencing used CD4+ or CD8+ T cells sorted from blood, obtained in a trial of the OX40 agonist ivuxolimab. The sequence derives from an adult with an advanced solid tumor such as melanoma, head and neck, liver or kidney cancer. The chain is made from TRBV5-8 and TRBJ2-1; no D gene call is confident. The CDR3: CASSLGAYNEQFF. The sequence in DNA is TGTGCCAGCAGCTTGGGTGCATACAATGAGCAGTTCTTC.